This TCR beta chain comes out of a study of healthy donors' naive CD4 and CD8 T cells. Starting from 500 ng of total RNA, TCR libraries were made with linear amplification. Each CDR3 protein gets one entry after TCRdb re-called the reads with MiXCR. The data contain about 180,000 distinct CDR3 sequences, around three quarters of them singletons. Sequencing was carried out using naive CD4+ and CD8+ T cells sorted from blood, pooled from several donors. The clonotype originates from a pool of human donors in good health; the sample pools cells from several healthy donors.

CDR3 DNA: TGTGCCAGCAGTCAGGGGGCTGAAGCTTTCTTT. This encodes CASSQGAEAFF. This rearrangement joins TRBV6-5 to TRBJ1-1; 7 positions match TRBD1. The germline V gene encodes CDR1 MNHEY and CDR2 SVGAGI. Trimming took 5 bases from V and 6 from J; bases not matched to a gene: 0. This CDR3 has 11 amino acids.